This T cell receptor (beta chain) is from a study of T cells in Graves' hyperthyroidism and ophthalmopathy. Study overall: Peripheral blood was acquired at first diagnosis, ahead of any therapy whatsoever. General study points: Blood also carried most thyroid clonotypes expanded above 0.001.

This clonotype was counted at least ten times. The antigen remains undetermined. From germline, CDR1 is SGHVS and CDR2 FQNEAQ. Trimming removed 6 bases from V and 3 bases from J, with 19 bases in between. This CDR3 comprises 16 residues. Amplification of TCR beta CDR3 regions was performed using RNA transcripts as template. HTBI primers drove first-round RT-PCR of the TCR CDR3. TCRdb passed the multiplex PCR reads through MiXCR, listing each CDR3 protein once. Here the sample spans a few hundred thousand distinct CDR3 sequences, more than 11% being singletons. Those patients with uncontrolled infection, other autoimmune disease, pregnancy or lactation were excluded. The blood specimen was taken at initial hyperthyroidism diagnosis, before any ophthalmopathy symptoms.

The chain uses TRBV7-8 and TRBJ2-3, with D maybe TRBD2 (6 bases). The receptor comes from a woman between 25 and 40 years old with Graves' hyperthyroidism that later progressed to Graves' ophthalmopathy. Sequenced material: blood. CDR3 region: CASRSTRFGGTDTQYF. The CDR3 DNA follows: TGTGCCAGCAGGTCCACTCGTTTTGGGGGGACAGATACGCAGTATTTT. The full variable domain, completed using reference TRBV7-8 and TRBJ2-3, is GAGVSQSPRYKVAKRGQDVALRCDPISGHVSLFWYQQALGQGPEFLTYFQNEAQLDKSGLPSDRFFAERPEGSVSTLKIQRTQQEDSAVYLCASRSTRFGGTDTQYFGPGTRLTVL.